This T cell receptor beta chain was obtained from a study of cytomegalovirus exposure and HLA in healthy donors. Germline values: CDR1 SGHNT, CDR2 YENEEA. After removal of 5 bases from V and 0 bases from J, the junction contained 14 bases not matched to a gene. This CDR3 comprises 20 residues. Libraries were prepared by immunoSEQ multiplex PCR; TCRdb keeps only in-frame clonotypes and omits some of them. The top ten hold 3% to 3.5% of the sample, which has some 79,000 clones, roughly 93% seen once. The source is a young woman in good health and CMV-seropositive. The gene calls are TRBV11-3 and TRBJ2-1, with TRBD2 matching over 12 bases. The sample consisted of PBMCs. DNA for the CDR3: TGTGCCAGCAGCCGCACCAGCGGGACTAGCGGGCATAGCTCCTACAATGAGCAGTTCTTC. Amino acids: CASSRTSGTSGHSSYNEQFF.